One sample yielded the 27 T cell receptor beta chains listed below, sequenced in a study of cytomegalovirus exposure and HLA in healthy donors. The PCR used 60 Vbeta and 13 Jbeta primers. Repertoires were generated with immunoSEQ multiplex PCR, while TCRdb's copy carries only in-frame clones and drops some. This listing includes some 130,000 clones. The sample was PBMCs. Receptor source: a woman in her thirties or forties in good health and CMV-seronegative.

The rearrangement links TRBV28 to TRBJ2-2; TRBD2 aligns across 8 bases. Germline V gives CDR1 MDHEN, CDR2 SYDVKM. The CDR3 is made up of 15 amino acids. The V and J ends lost 3 bases and 7 bases, in that order; junction bases with no gene match: 7. The CDR3 here is CASSFAGGGNGELFF. The CDR3 DNA is TGTGCCAGCAGTTTTGCGGGGGGCGGAAACGGGGAGCTGTTTTTT.

V gene TRBV7-2 combines with J gene TRBJ2-3, with 8 bases lining up with TRBD2. This CDR3 has 14 residues. Germline values: CDR1 SGHTA, CDR2 FQGNSA. V lost 9 bases, J lost 2 bases, and 7 bases stayed unmatched. For the CDR3, the DNA is TGTGCCAGTCTACCGGGGGGGGCCACAGATACGCAGTATTTT. Translated, it gives CASLPGGATDTQYF.

The V gene is TRBV7-9, the J gene TRBJ1-6; 8 positions match TRBD1. Germline CDR1 is SEHNR and CDR2 is FQNEAQ (reference sequence). The V gene end was trimmed by 2 bases and the J gene end by 10 bases; junction bases not matched to a gene: 4. CDR3 size: 14 residues. CDR3 DNA sequence: TGTGCCAGCAGCTTATCAGGGGGCGGCTCACCCCTCCACTTT. Translation: CASSLSGGGSPLHF.

The chain links TRBV5-4 to TRBJ1-4; 8 bases match TRBD1. J lost 8 bases, V lost 4 bases, and 10 bases had no gene match. There are 15 residues in the CDR3. Germline CDR1 and CDR2: SGHNT and YYREEE (reference sequence). The CDR3 loop is CASSRDRGGGEKLFF. In nucleotides, the CDR3 is TGTGCCAGCAGCCGTGACAGGGGTGGAGGAGAAAAACTGTTTTTT.

The rearrangement joins TRBV19 to TRBJ1-5; D is undetermined. CDR3 size: 15 residues. The germline V and J ends were trimmed by 2 bases and 0 bases, with 8 bases remaining between them. The V gene's germline CDR1 is LNHDA and CDR2 SQIVND (reference sequence). The CDR3 region is CASSISRNSNQPQHF. In DNA, the CDR3 is TGTGCCAGTAGTATATCCAGAAATAGCAATCAGCCCCAGCATTTT.

Note on this clone: Mismatch with germline at one junction end may stem from a read error. V and J are TRBV7-7 and TRBJ2-5, with a tentative D call TRBD1 (6 bases). The CDR3 has 13 amino acids. Germline CDR1 is SSHAT and CDR2 is FNYEAQ (reference sequence). CDR3 nucleotide sequence: TGTGCTAGCAGCCCGGACAGACAAGAGACCCAGTACTTC. Translated: CASSPDRQETQYF. Filled out from reference TRBV7-7 and TRBJ2-5, the complete variable domain reads GAGVSQSPRYKVTKRGQDVTLRCDPISSHATLYWYQQALGQGPEFLTYFNYEAQPDKSGLPSDRFSAERPEGSISTLTIQRTEQRDSAMYRCASSPDRQETQYFGPGTRLLVL.

Comments on this clone: A read error may produce the germline difference seen at one junction end. Other DNA variants within this sample encode the same CDR3. V gene TRBV7-2 combines with J gene TRBJ1-4, with a possible D match to TRBD1 (6 bases). The CDR3 is made up of 17 amino acids. Germline CDR1 is SGHTA and CDR2 is FQGNSA. CDR3 protein: CASSSNPSGATNEKLFF. CDR3 in DNA: TGCGCCAGCAGCTCCAATCCCTCAGGGGCAACTAATGAAAAACTGTTTTTT.

The V and J genes are TRBV11-1 and TRBJ1-6; possible D gene TRBD1, 6 bases. Germline V lookup: CDR1 SGHAT, CDR2 FQDESV (reference sequence). CDR3 length: 13 residues. Trimming took 7 bases from V and 8 from J, leaving 12 bases between them. CDR3 sequence (DNA): TGTGCCAGCACTCTACAGGGAGATTCACCCCTCCACTTT. Its translation is CASTLQGDSPLHF.

The rearrangement joins TRBV11-3 to TRBJ2-1; 14 bases align to TRBD2. Germline CDR1 reads SGHNT; CDR2 reads YENEEA. Trimming cost V 4 bases and J 0 bases; bases outside gene matches: 8. The CDR3 is 19 residues long. DNA for the CDR3: TGTGCCAGCAGCTCCGGGACTAGCGGGGGTTCCCTCTCCTACAATGAGCAGTTCTTC. This encodes CASSSGTSGGSLSYNEQFF. Supplemented by reference TRBV11-3 and TRBJ2-1, the full variable domain reads EAGVVQSPRYKIIEKKQPVAFWCNPISGHNTLYWYLQNLGQGPELLIRYENEEAVDDSQLPKDRFSAERLKGVDSTLKIQPAELGDSAVYLCASSSGTSGGSLSYNEQFFGPGTRLTVL.

This chain's CDR3 is CASSRRVPGLAGGRYEQFF. In DNA form, the CDR3 reads TGTGCCAGCAGCCGTCGAGTCCCGGGACTAGCGGGGGGGCGGTATGAGCAGTTCTTC. This rearrangement joins TRBV4-2 to TRBJ2-1, with 16 bases matching TRBD2. Germline assignment: CDR1 LGHNA and CDR2 YNFKEQ. Trimming at V came to 4 bases and at J to 8 bases, leaving 14 bases not matched to a gene. The CDR3 is 19 amino acids.

V is TRBV11-1 and J is TRBJ2-1; 9 bases fit TRBD2. Germline V gene data show CDR1 as SGHAT and CDR2 as FQDESV (reference sequence). The trim removed 5 bases at V and 2 bases at J, leaving 16 bases unmatched. CDR3 length: 19 residues. CDR3 DNA sequence: TGTGCCAGCAGCCTCCGCCGGGCGGGGGGGTTGATGCCCTACAATGAGCAGTTCTTC. Residues: CASSLRRAGGLMPYNEQFF.

This chain links TRBV5-1 with TRBJ2-5, with D maybe TRBD1 (5 bases). The germline gives CDR1 SGHRS, CDR2 YFSETQ. There are 14 residues in the CDR3. The V gene lost 4 bases and the J gene lost 1 base, with 11 bases spanning the gap. The chain's CDR3 is CASSGASAQETQYF. CDR3 coding DNA: TGCGCCAGCAGCGGGGCCAGCGCCCAAGAGACCCAGTACTTC.

The chain is built from TRBV28 and TRBJ1-2; D is undetermined. CDR1 is MDHEN, CDR2 SYDVKM, per germline. The CDR3 length is 13 residues. Deletions cut 5 bases from V and 3 bases from J, with 10 bases between. The CDR3 sequence: CASSPSEHYGYTF. In DNA form, the CDR3 reads TGTGCCAGCAGTCCCTCGGAGCACTATGGCTACACCTTC.

This rearrangement joins TRBV19 to TRBJ2-3, with D perhaps matching TRBD1 (5 bases). In germline, CDR1 is LNHDA, CDR2 SQIVND (reference sequence). This CDR3 has 14 residues. With 3 bases removed from V and 2 bases from J, the gap between germline ends came to 9 bases. The CDR3 sequence: CASSMRQSTDTQYF. CDR3 in DNA: TGTGCCAGTAGTATGAGACAGTCCACAGATACGCAGTATTTT.

CDR3 sequence reads: CASSLDRVGGYTF. The DNA of the CDR3 is TGTGCCAGCAGCTTAGACAGGGTAGGGGGCTACACCTTC. The gene calls are TRBV7-2 and TRBJ1-2; the D gene is possibly TRBD1 (6 bases). This CDR3 has 13 residues. Trimming removed 1 base at V and 8 bases at J, with 11 bases between. Per the germline V gene, CDR1 is SGHTA and CDR2 is FQGNSA.

The chain couples TRBV28 to TRBJ1-4; TRBD1 matches 8 bases. There are 14 residues in the CDR3. V dropped 3 bases and J dropped 8; count of bases not matched to a gene: 5. The germline V gene has CDR1 MDHEN and CDR2 SYDVKM. CDR3 bases: TGTGCCAGCAGTTTTCAGGGGGCGAGGGAAAAACTGTTTTTT. It codes for CASSFQGAREKLFF.

The V and J genes are TRBV11-2 and TRBJ2-5; no definite D call. CDR3 size: 12 residues. CDR1 SGHAT and CDR2 FQNNGV come from the germline V gene. The V end was cut by 1 base, the J end by 5 bases, with 5 bases between. CDR3 nucleotide sequence: TGTGCCAGCAGCTTAGCTCGGGAGACCCAGTACTTC. This sequence encodes CASSLARETQYF.

The chain is built from TRBV7-9 and TRBJ1-5; D unclear. The germline CDR1 and CDR2 sequences are SEHNR and FQNEAQ (reference sequence). There are 16 residues in the CDR3. V lost 1 base and J 0 bases, leaving 10 bases between the germline ends. The CDR3 is CASSLDGFDSNQPQHF. CDR3 in DNA: TGTGCCAGCAGCTTAGACGGTTTTGATAGCAATCAGCCCCAGCATTTT.

The V gene is TRBV9, the J gene TRBJ2-5; 10 bases line up with TRBD1. This CDR3 has 14 residues. Germline V lookup: CDR1 SGDLS, CDR2 YYNGEE. Germline trimming cut 3 bases from V and 5 bases from J; bases unmatched to any gene: 4. CDR3 nucleotides: TGTGCCAGCAGCGCCGGACAGGGGGAGGAGACCCAGTACTTC. The encoded protein is CASSAGQGEETQYF.

The chain links TRBV5-1 to TRBJ2-6; D is perhaps TRBD1 (5 bases). V gave up 4 bases and J gave up 1 base, with 6 bases separating them. The CDR3 runs to 14 residues. Germline loops: CDR1 SGHRS, CDR2 YFSETQ. The CDR3 reads CASSAGSGANVLTF. The CDR3 DNA reads as TGCGCCAGCAGCGCAGGGTCTGGGGCCAACGTCCTGACTTTC.

The chain has TRBV4-1 and TRBJ1-2; 9 bases match TRBD1. This CDR3 is 16 amino acids long. Germline values: CDR1 MGHRA, CDR2 YSYEKL. The V gene end was trimmed by 3 bases and the J gene end by 8 bases; junction bases not matched to a gene: 13. The CDR3, as DNA: TGCGCCAGCAGCCAGCGGGCAGCACAGGGGGCGCGCGGCTACACCTTC. The encoded protein is CASSQRAAQGARGYTF.

The chain employs TRBV7-9 and TRBJ1-1; TRBD1 matches 7 bases. Per the germline V gene, CDR1 is SEHNR and CDR2 is FQNEAQ (reference sequence). After removal of 5 bases from V and 1 base from J, the junction contained 7 bases not matched to a gene. CDR3 length equals 15 residues. In nucleotides, the CDR3 is TGTGCCAGCAGCGGACTGGGACAGAAGAACACTGAAGCTTTCTTT. It yields the protein CASSGLGQKNTEAFF.

This chain joins TRBV6-5 and TRBJ2-7, with D possibly TRBD1 on 6 matching bases. This CDR3 spans 15 amino acids. Germline V gene sequence: CDR1 MNHEY, CDR2 SVGAGI. With 0 bases removed from V and 7 bases from J, the gap between germline ends came to 16 bases. The CDR3 loop is CASSYSFQGLGEQYF. Here the CDR3 DNA reads TGTGCCAGCAGTTACTCGTTTCAGGGGTTGGGGGAGCAGTACTTC.

The chain couples TRBV5-5 to TRBJ2-5, with 11 bases lining up with TRBD2. The CDR3 covers 16 residues. V trimming: 0 bases; J trimming: 5 bases; junction bases outside the gene matches: 6. Germline V gene lookup returns CDR1 SGHKS and CDR2 YYEKEE (reference sequence). The CDR3, as DNA: TGTGCCAGCAGCTTGGCGAGGACTAGCGGGTGGGAGACCCAGTACTTC. It encodes CASSLARTSGWETQYF.

V is TRBV6-5 and J is TRBJ1-2; D call uncertain. CDR1 MNHEY and CDR2 SVGAGI come from the germline V gene. Trimming took 6 bases from V and 4 from J, leaving 18 bases between them. The CDR3 length is 15 residues. In DNA form, the CDR3 reads TGTGCCAGCAGAGATTCCCTCGACAACGCCTATGGCTACACCTTC. This translates into CASRDSLDNAYGYTF.

The rearrangement uses TRBV19 and TRBJ2-5, with TRBD1 matching 9 bases. The end of the DNA aligns better with TRBJ2-7, so the J call may be wrong. Germline values: CDR1 LNHDA, CDR2 SQIVND (reference sequence). This CDR3 spans 14 amino acids. In nucleotides, the CDR3 is TGTGCCAGTAGGCCGGGACAGGGTCCCTACGAGCAGTACTTC. Amino acid sequence: CASRPGQGPYEQYF.

The chain couples TRBV11-2 to TRBJ1-6; no clear D gene. The CDR3 totals 14 residues. V lost 6 bases and J 0 bases, leaving 6 bases between the germline ends. The germline CDR1 and CDR2 sequences are SGHAT and FQNNGV. This chain's CDR3 is CASSLSSYNSPLHF. The CDR3 bases are TGTGCCAGCAGTTTGAGCTCCTATAATTCACCCCTCCACTTT.